This T cell receptor (beta chain) was captured by sequencing in a study of blood T cell repertoires in COVID-19. The CDR3 covers 15 residues. Looked up from germline, CDR1 is SQVTM and CDR2 is ANQGSEA. The V and J ends lost 6 bases and 0 bases, in that order; junction bases with no gene match: 5. The method was immunoSEQ multiplex PCR; TCRdb's version includes in-frame clones alone and lacks a portion of them. Here the sample spans some 400,000 clones, approximately 91% being singletons. Sequencing input: PBMCs or T cells enriched from blood (not recorded which). The chain recombines TRBV29-1 with TRBJ1-1; 12 nucleotides match TRBD1. The clonotype was recovered from a woman in her thirties or forties who had been exposed to COVID-19. CDR3 in DNA: TGCAGCGTGAGAGGGACAGGGGGCATGAACACTGAAGCTTTCTTT. Residues: CSVRGTGGMNTEAFF.